The next 11 T cell receptor beta chains were all read from a single sample in a study of blood T cells in healthy people across ages. A sample-barcoded 5' primer and a J-beta primer mix were used in a second PCR of about 7 to 11 cycles. From the 5' RACE reads, TCRdb called clonotypes with MiXCR, one entry per CDR3 protein. The table lists just under 900,000 distinct CDR3 sequences, more than 25% of them singletons. Sequenced: blood. The receptors derive from a woman aged 80 or over in good health.

Many counts were recorded for this clonotype. The rearrangement links TRBV24-1 to TRBJ2-3; 7 positions match TRBD1. V shed 2 bases and J 6 bases; nucleotides not matched to a gene: 10. Looked up from germline, CDR1 is KGHDR and CDR2 is SFDVKD. CDR3 size: 16 residues. The CDR3, as DNA: TGTGCCACCAGTGATTCCCGACAGGGCTCTTTGGATACGCAGTATTTT. It yields the protein CATSDSRQGSLDTQYF.

This clonotype was seen at least ten times. The chain couples TRBV5-1 to TRBJ2-3; D possibly corresponds to TRBD1 (6 bases). The length of the CDR3 is 16 residues. The germline V gene encodes CDR1 SGHRS and CDR2 YFSETQ. Trimming took 4 bases from V and 2 from J, leaving 17 bases between them. The CDR3 region has the DNA TGCGCCAGCAGCCGAGACCAGGGGACCCCCACAGATACGCAGTATTTT. It yields the protein CASSRDQGTPTDTQYF.

In DNA form, the CDR3 reads TGTGCCAGCAGTTTAGGGGCTAGCGGGGGGTACGGCGAGCAGTACTTC. Amino acid sequence: CASSLGASGGYGEQYF. The chain carries TRBV12-3 or TRBV12-4 and TRBJ2-7; 11 nucleotides align to TRBD2. This CDR3 comprises 16 residues. The trim removed 1 base at V and 6 bases at J, leaving 8 bases unmatched.

The sample holds a few counts of this clonotype. This rearrangement joins TRBV5-6 to TRBJ1-1; D unclear. The V end was cut by 5 bases, the J end by 0 bases, with 11 bases between. CDR1 SGHDT and CDR2 YYEEEE come from the germline V gene. The CDR3 has 14 residues. Here the CDR3 reads CASRKQTLNTEAFF. The CDR3 nucleotides read TGTGCCAGCAGGAAGCAGACGTTGAACACTGAAGCTTTCTTT.

The chain uses TRBV19 and TRBJ2-3; the D is unclear. The CDR3 contains 15 residues. CDR1 LNHDA and CDR2 SQIVND come from the germline V gene (reference sequence). V was clipped by 5 bases and J by 0 bases, with 12 bases between them. In nucleotides, the CDR3 is TGTGCCAGTAGTCCGGACGGTGCTAGCACAGATACGCAGTATTTT. It specifies CASSPDGASTDTQYF.

The table lists this clonotype with many counts. The chain has TRBV12-3 or TRBV12-4 and TRBJ1-2; TRBD1 matches 7 bases. This CDR3 region has 13 residues. V dropped 5 bases and J dropped 4; count of bases not matched to a gene: 4. CDR3 in amino acids: CASSPQGFYGYTF. The CDR3 DNA follows: TGTGCCAGCAGTCCACAGGGGTTCTATGGCTACACCTTC.

The chain has TRBV12-3 or TRBV12-4 and TRBJ2-4, with 7 bases that match TRBD2. The J call may be faulty, since TRBJ2-7 better matches the DNA end. CDR3 length: 15 amino acids. CDR3 DNA: TGTGCCAGCAGTTGGACCGGCGGGAGAGCCTACGAGCAGTACTTC. It codes for CASSWTGGRAYEQYF.

Comments on this clonotype: A read error may be the cause here, since a much bigger clone is one base away. The chain joins TRBV28 to TRBJ2-1; TRBD2 matches 8 bases. Germline CDR1 MDHEN, CDR2 SYDVKM. The CDR3 has 13 amino acids. In nucleotides, the CDR3 is TGTGCCAGCCGCCGGGGGGGCCAAAATGAGCGGTTCTTC. It encodes CASRRGGQNERFF. The whole variable domain, filled in from reference TRBV28 and TRBJ2-1, reads DVKVTQSSRYLVKRTGEKVFLECVQDMDHENMFWYRQDPGLGLRLIYFSYDVKMKEKGDIPEGYSVSREKKERFSLILESASTNQTSMYLCASRRGGQNERFFGPGTRLTVL.

The J gene is TRBJ2-1, the V gene TRBV14; 12 bases are a match to TRBD2. Per the germline V gene, CDR1 is SGHDN and CDR2 is FVKESK. The CDR3 contains 16 residues. Losses at the gene ends were 4 bases for V and 7 bases for J; bases not matched to a gene: 8. The CDR3 region is CASSPTLAGGLNEQFF. In DNA form, the CDR3 reads TGTGCCAGCAGCCCAACACTAGCGGGGGGCCTGAATGAGCAGTTCTTC.

This clonotype was recorded many times. This chain connects TRBV20-1 to TRBJ2-7, with a possible D match to TRBD2 (6 bases). The CDR3 sequence is 14 residues long. Trimming cost V 5 bases and J 2 bases, with 16 bases left between them. The germline gives CDR1 DFQATT, CDR2 SNEGSKA (reference sequence). CDR3: CSASPARGAYEQYF. The CDR3 coding sequence is TGCAGTGCTTCCCCCGCGCGGGGTGCCTACGAGCAGTACTTC.

This clonotype was found many times. The rearrangement links TRBV20-1 to TRBJ2-3; 13 bases line up with TRBD2. CDR1 is DFQATT and CDR2 is SNEGSKA in the germline V gene (reference sequence). V lost 5 bases, J lost 5 bases, and 4 bases stayed unmatched. The CDR3 runs 14 residues. The CDR3 spells CSAATSGGRDTQYF. In nucleotides, the CDR3 is TGCAGTGCTGCGACTAGCGGGGGGAGAGATACGCAGTATTTT.